This TCR beta chain was sequenced in a study of blood T cells in healthy people across ages. This clonotype was seen only a few times. Its matching antigen is unknown. With a J-beta primer mix and a sample-barcoded 5' primer, a second PCR ran about 7 to 12 cycles. From the 5' RACE reads, TCRdb called clonotypes with MiXCR, one entry per CDR3 protein. The table shows 550,000 to 800,000 distinct CDR3 sequences, with 20% to 25% occurring only once. Study-level points and caveats: Donors of long life had a larger count of naive CD4+ cells and greater diversity than aged donors.

There are 16 residues in the CDR3. V was clipped by 0 bases and J by 0 bases, with 9 bases between them. From germline, CDR1 is SGHRS and CDR2 YFSETQ. There were at least 6 micrograms of total RNA extracted from every sample. Sequencing was carried out using blood. This sequence originates from a man aged 65-85 years in good health. This chain links TRBV5-1 with TRBJ1-4; D gene unclear. DNA of the CDR3: TGCGCCAGCAGCTTGGCCGGTCAGCCAACTAATGAAAAACTGTTTTTT. Its translation: CASSLAGQPTNEKLFF.